This is a list of T cell receptor beta chains from one sample in a study of blood T cell repertoires in COVID-19. Clones were read by immunoSEQ multiplex PCR, and TCRdb kept only the in-frame ones, dropping some. This sample has around 300,000 clones, with around nine tenths found just once. Sequencing was performed on PBMCs or T cells enriched from blood (not recorded which). The receptors originated from a woman aged 18-29 years who had recovered from COVID-19. CDR3s include the opening cysteine and the closing phenylalanine or tryptophan. A D gene is named only where the DNA matches it firmly. Size tells how often a clone was seen (once, few, many) or the class of an expanded clone, and some rows leave it out.

v_call	j_call	d_call	cdr3_length	clone_size	cdr3_aa	cdr3_nt
TRBV28	TRBJ2-5	TRBD1	15	.	CASSPPGQGGETQYF	TGTGCCAGCAGTCCCCCGGGACAGGGAGGAGAGACCCAGTACTTC
TRBV7-2	TRBJ1-1	TRBD1	15	.	CASSPWDRANTEAFF	TGTGCCAGCAGCCCGTGGGACAGGGCGAACACTGAAGCTTTCTTT
TRBV11-3	TRBJ2-1	.	14	.	CASSSRTTYNEQFF	TGTGCCAGCAGCTCAAGGACTACCTACAATGAGCAGTTCTTC
TRBV29-1	TRBJ2-7	TRBD1	14	.	CSVIIQGPSYEQYF	TGCAGCGTTATAATACAGGGGCCGTCCTACGAGCAGTACTTC
TRBV2	TRBJ2-7	TRBD1	13	.	CASSETGDYEQYF	TGTGCCAGCAGTGAAACAGGGGACTACGAGCAGTACTTC
TRBV2	TRBJ2-1	TRBD2	15	once	CASGLTSGSYNEQFF	TGTGCCAGCGGCCTCACTAGCGGATCCTACAATGAGCAGTTCTTC
TRBV14	TRBJ2-7	TRBD1	15	.	CASSSLRDRVDEQYF	TGTGCCAGCAGCTCACTCCGGGACAGGGTTGACGAGCAGTACTTC
TRBV7-2	TRBJ2-7	TRBD2	15	.	CASSRGGSGNYEQYF	TGTGCCAGCAGCCGCGGTGGTAGCGGGAATTACGAGCAGTACTTC
TRBV7-2	TRBJ1-2	TRBD1	15	.	CASSLRDRGDYGYTF	TGTGCCAGCAGCTTACGCGACAGGGGAGACTATGGCTACACCTTC
TRBV5-1	TRBJ1-1	TRBD1	18	.	CASSRTPQGGNMNTEAFF	TGCGCCAGCAGCAGGACCCCACAGGGGGGGAATATGAACACTGAAGCTTTCTTT